The next 25 T cell receptor beta chains were all read from a single sample in a study of T cell responses to AZD1222 COVID-19 vaccine. Generated by immunoSEQ multiplex PCR, the TCRdb table keeps only in-frame clones and is missing some. The sample lists 150,000 to 200,000 clones, around 92% occurring once. The sequenced sample was peripheral blood, obtained on day 0 of AZD1222 vaccination. These receptors were taken from an adult in good health.

This clone came up a few times. The rearrangement uses TRBV9 and TRBJ2-1; 9 positions match TRBD1. The CDR3 contains 16 residues. Germline V lookup: CDR1 SGDLS, CDR2 YYNGEE. With V trimmed by 0 bases and J by 5 bases, 6 bases remained unmatched. The CDR3 spells CASSVVAGQGNNEQFF. The CDR3 DNA reads TGTGCCAGCAGCGTAGTTGCGGGACAGGGCAACAATGAGCAGTTCTTC.

J is TRBJ1-1 and V is TRBV5-8; perhaps TRBD1 as D (5 bases). Germline lookup yields CDR1 SGHTS and CDR2 YDEGEE. The CDR3 is 14 residues long. Trimming took 1 base from V and 4 from J, leaving 11 bases between them. The CDR3 sequence is CASSLWGTGTEAFF. CDR3 DNA: TGTGCCAGCAGCTTGTGGGGCACGGGCACTGAAGCTTTCTTT.

This rearrangement joins TRBV6-5 to TRBJ2-2, with D unclear. This CDR3 spans 15 amino acids. The V end was cut by 6 bases, the J end by 4 bases, with 15 bases between. Germline V gives CDR1 MNHEY, CDR2 SVGAGI. The CDR3 protein is CASSPVPRPTGELFF. DNA of the CDR3: TGTGCCAGCAGCCCAGTACCAAGACCCACCGGGGAGCTGTTTTTT.

The chain recombines TRBV19 with TRBJ1-2, with D maybe TRBD1 (6 bases). The V gene lost 7 bases and the J gene lost 1 base, with 16 bases spanning the gap. Per germline, CDR1 LNHDA and CDR2 SQIVND (reference sequence). The CDR3 covers 15 residues. CDR3 in DNA: TGTGCCAGTAACCCGGGACACAACATTAACTATGGCTACACCTTC. Its translation is CASNPGHNINYGYTF.

The CDR3 DNA is TGTGCCAGCTCACCCTCTGTGCGGCTCTACGAGCAGTACGTC. It codes for CASSPSVRLYEQYV. This chain connects TRBV18 to TRBJ2-7; D not certain. The germline CDR1 and CDR2 sequences are KGHSH and LQKENI. V was shortened by 3 bases and J by 3 bases, with 12 bases between the two germline ends. The CDR3 covers 14 residues.

On this clone: A read error may explain this, as a much larger clone is one base away. The same CDR3 can be traced to other DNA sequences in this sample. The gene calls are TRBV15 and TRBJ1-6; D call uncertain. CDR1 is LNHNV and CDR2 is YYDKDF in the germline V gene (reference sequence). This CDR3 contains 15 residues. The V end was cut by 0 bases, the J end by 11 bases, with 14 bases between. This chain's CDR3 is CATSRDVEGSTPLHF. The CDR3 DNA reads as TGTGCCACCAGCAGAGATGTCGAAGGTTCTACACCCCTCCACTTT.

In this sample, this clone turned up once. The V call is TRBV24-1, the J call TRBJ2-1, with a tentative D call TRBD2 (5 bases). The CDR3 length is 15 residues. Germline V gene sequence: CDR1 KGHDR, CDR2 SFDVKD. Trimming stripped 4 bases from V and 5 bases from J, with 14 bases between. The CDR3 DNA sequence: TGTGCCACCAGTGACTCGGGATCTACCCACAATGAGCAGTTCTTC. Protein sequence: CATSDSGSTHNEQFF.

This chain joins TRBV14 and TRBJ1-4, with D hard to call. Trimming took 4 bases from V and 0 from J, leaving 9 bases between them. Germline CDR1 SGHDN, CDR2 FVKESK. The CDR3 runs 15 residues. In nucleotides, the CDR3 is TGTGCCAGCAGCCTCCGACAATCAACTAATGAAAAACTGTTTTTT. Amino acids: CASSLRQSTNEKLFF.

The CDR3 sequence: CASSAPAGAVNGNTIYF. The CDR3, as DNA: TGTGCCAGCAGTGCCCCGGCGGGGGCGGTAAATGGAAACACCATATATTTT. The V call is TRBV6-1, the J call TRBJ1-3; a weak D match, TRBD1 (6 bases). Trimming left V 4 bases short and J 3 bases short, with 19 bases between. CDR1 is MNHNS and CDR2 is SASEGT in the germline V gene. CDR3 length: 17 residues.

The chain joins TRBV27 to TRBJ1-5; 8 nucleotides line up with TRBD1. This CDR3 comprises 16 residues. The V gene end was trimmed by 4 bases and the J gene end by 9 bases; junction bases not matched to a gene: 14. Per the germline V gene, CDR1 is MNHEY and CDR2 is SMNVEV (reference sequence). The CDR3 DNA follows: TGTGCCAGCAGTTCGACAGGGGCCCTCGACCTAGCGCCCCAGCATTTT. Translated, it gives CASSSTGALDLAPQHF.

This clone was seen more than once but under ten times. This chain connects TRBV13 to TRBJ1-1; D gene ambiguous. Germline lookup yields CDR1 PRHDT and CDR2 FYEKMQ (reference sequence). There are 14 residues in the CDR3. Trimming left V 1 base short and J 1 base short, with 7 bases between. CDR3 amino acids: CASSLEAENTEAFF. The CDR3 region has the DNA TGTGCCAGCAGCTTAGAAGCAGAGAACACTGAAGCTTTCTTT.

The chain links TRBV7-6 to TRBJ2-7; TRBD2 aligns across 11 bases. J was trimmed by 1 base and V by 5 bases; bases with no gene match: 7. Germline CDR1 is SGHVS and CDR2 is FNYEAQ. The CDR3 covers 16 residues. The CDR3 loop reads CASSAPGTSGSYEQYF. Written as DNA, the CDR3 is TGTGCCAGCAGCGCGCCTGGGACTAGCGGATCCTACGAGCAGTACTTC.

This clone was observed a handful of times. The chain couples TRBV6-5 to TRBJ2-7; 10 bases fit TRBD2. J lost 7 bases, V lost 7 bases, and 10 bases had no gene match. The CDR3 length is 14 residues. Germline CDR1 is MNHEY and CDR2 is SVGAGI. As DNA, the CDR3 is TGTGCCAGCACCCCAGCGGGAGGGCCATCTGAGCAGTACTTC. This encodes CASTPAGGPSEQYF.

The chain's CDR3 is CASSLVVAGESNTEAFF. CDR3 DNA: TGTGCCAGCAGCTTAGTCGTGGCAGGGGAATCGAACACTGAAGCTTTCTTT. The chain combines TRBV7-8 with TRBJ1-1; possible D gene TRBD1, 6 bases. V shed 1 base and J shed 1 base, with 16 bases lying between them. The CDR3 extends over 17 amino acids. Germline-derived CDR1 and CDR2 are SGHVS and FQNEAQ.

This clone has just one count. This sequence joins TRBV11-3 and TRBJ2-2; D unclear. The CDR3 totals 11 residues. Per germline, CDR1 SGHNT and CDR2 YENEEA. V was trimmed by 5 bases and J by 8 bases, leaving 6 bases between them. The CDR3 sequence is CASSATGELFF. The CDR3, as DNA: TGTGCCAGCAGCGCGACAGGGGAGCTGTTTTTT.

V and J are TRBV7-2 and TRBJ2-3; D is ambiguous. Trimming took off 2 bases at V and 6 bases at J, with 12 bases between the two ends. Germline V gene sequence: CDR1 SGHTA, CDR2 FQGNSA. The CDR3 spans 14 residues. The CDR3 DNA follows: TGTGCCAGCAGCTTAACTGCCATGGGGGATACGCAGTATTTT. This encodes CASSLTAMGDTQYF.

The chain has TRBV29-1 and TRBJ1-1; D is undetermined. This CDR3 region has 14 residues. Trimming shortened V by 3 bases and J by 4 bases, and 15 bases separated the two germline ends. The germline V gene encodes CDR1 SQVTM and CDR2 ANQGSEA. The CDR3 loop reads CSVDRRALLTEAFF. As DNA, the CDR3 is TGCAGCGTTGATAGGCGGGCTTTACTCACTGAAGCTTTCTTT.

J is TRBJ1-4 and V is TRBV4-3, with D possibly being TRBD1 (5 bases). V was shortened by 3 bases and J by 4 bases, with 15 bases between the two germline ends. This CDR3 is built from 16 residues. CDR1 and CDR2 (germline): LGHNA, YSLEER. In DNA, the CDR3 is TGCGCCAGCAGCCATTCGCCTCCAGGGAATAATGAAAAACTGTTTTTT. Residues: CASSHSPPGNNEKLFF.

As concerns this clone: Other DNA sequences in the same sample also yield this CDR3. The genes are TRBV18 and TRBJ1-5; no clear D gene. The V gene's germline CDR1 is KGHSH and CDR2 LQKENI. Trimming took off 3 bases at V and 1 base at J, with 4 bases between the two ends. This CDR3 spans 13 amino acids. CDR3 residues: CASSPGSNQPQHF. The CDR3 DNA sequence: TGTGCCAGCTCACCCGGCAGCAATCAGCCCCAGCATTTT.

The chain links TRBV2 to TRBJ2-1; D unclear. The CDR3 consists of 15 residues. V lost 1 base, J lost 3 bases, and 10 bases lay in between. CDR1 is SNHLY, CDR2 FYNNEI, per germline. CDR3 sequence: CASSEGGTRYNEQFF. The CDR3, as DNA: TGTGCCAGCAGTGAAGGTGGAACACGCTACAATGAGCAGTTCTTC.

V usage is TRBV6-2 or TRBV6-3 and J usage is TRBJ2-1; weak D call: TRBD2 (5 bases). The germline V gene encodes CDR1 MNHEY and CDR2 SVGEGT. V lost 2 bases, J lost 9 bases, and 11 bases lay in between. CDR3 length: 13 residues. For the CDR3, the DNA is TGTGCCAGCAGTTACCCCCCTCGGGGTGAGCAGTTCTTC. Its translation: CASSYPPRGEQFF.

The rearrangement links TRBV13 to TRBJ1-2; D ambiguous. This CDR3 is 15 amino acids long. Germline V gives CDR1 PRHDT, CDR2 FYEKMQ (reference sequence). Trimming took off 0 bases at V and 0 bases at J, with 8 bases between the two ends. The CDR3 spells CASSLGWGSNYGYTF. The CDR3 DNA follows: TGTGCCAGCAGCTTAGGTTGGGGTTCTAACTATGGCTACACCTTC.

The CDR3, as DNA: TGTGCCAGCAGGGGAATGAGCTCCTACAATGAGCAGTTCTTC. This translates into CASRGMSSYNEQFF. The chain combines TRBV28 with TRBJ2-1; D is ambiguous. V was cut by 6 bases and J by 0 bases, with 9 bases left in between. The CDR3 length is 14 residues. Germline loops: CDR1 MDHEN, CDR2 SYDVKM.

The chain links TRBV28 to TRBJ1-2; D may be TRBD1 (6 bases). Trimming took off 3 bases at V and 2 bases at J, with 10 bases between the two ends. This CDR3 is built from 14 residues. Per the germline V gene, CDR1 is MDHEN and CDR2 is SYDVKM. CDR3 in DNA: TGTGCCAGCAGTTTGCCAGGGGCAAACTATGGCTACACCTTC. As protein: CASSLPGANYGYTF.

The chain uses TRBV6-2 or TRBV6-3 and TRBJ1-1; D is possibly TRBD1 (6 bases). The CDR3 loop spans 11 amino acids. Trimming cost V 7 bases and J 8 bases, with 11 bases left between them. The germline V gene has CDR1 MNHEY and CDR2 SVGEGT. CDR3: CASTYRGEAFF. The CDR3 DNA reads TGTGCCAGCACTTATAGGGGGGAAGCTTTCTTT.